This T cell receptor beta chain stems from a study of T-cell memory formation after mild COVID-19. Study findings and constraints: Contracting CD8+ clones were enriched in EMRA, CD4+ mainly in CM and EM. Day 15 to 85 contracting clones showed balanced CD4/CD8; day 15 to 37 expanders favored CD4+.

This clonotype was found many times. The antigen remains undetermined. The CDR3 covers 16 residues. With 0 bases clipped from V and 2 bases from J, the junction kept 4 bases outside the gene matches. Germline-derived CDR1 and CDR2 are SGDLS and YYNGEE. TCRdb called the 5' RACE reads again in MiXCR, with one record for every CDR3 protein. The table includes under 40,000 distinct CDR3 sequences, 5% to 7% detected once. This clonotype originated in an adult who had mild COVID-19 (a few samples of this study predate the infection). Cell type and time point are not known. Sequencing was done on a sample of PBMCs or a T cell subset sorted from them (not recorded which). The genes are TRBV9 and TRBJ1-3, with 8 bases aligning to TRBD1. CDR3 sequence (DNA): TGTGCCAGCAGCGTAGACACAGGGGGTACTGGAAACACCATATATTTT. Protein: CASSVDTGGTGNTIYF.